This record looks at one T cell receptor beta chain sequence and its context. The CDR3 totals 13 residues. Looked up from germline, CDR1 is SGHRS and CDR2 is YFSETQ. V dropped 2 bases and J dropped 4 bases, with 9 bases sitting between them. In terms of age and location, participants ranged from roughly 18 to 95 years and lived in about 25 US areas. As handled by the study authors: The assay estimated nucleated cells by amplifying reference gene primers. Sequenced by immunoSEQ multiplex PCR; TCRdb stores in-frame clones only, minus some. V, J and clone size were drawn from that table, and D and trimming were deduced from the DNA. The sample has roughly 140,000 clones, around 89% seen once. This sample is part of a study of blood T cell repertoires in COVID-19.

Sequenced sample: PBMCs or T cells enriched from blood (not recorded which). This rearrangement joins TRBV5-1 to TRBJ2-5; D not resolved. The sequence was obtained from a woman aged 25 to 39 with acute COVID-19. This chain's CDR3 is CASSFDSLETQYF. Written as DNA, the CDR3 is TGCGCCAGCAGCTTTGATAGCCTAGAGACCCAGTACTTC.